This T cell receptor beta chain was retrieved from a study of T cell responses to AZD1222 COVID-19 vaccine. Study-wide results and caveats: Two AZD1222 doses significantly raised spike-specific TCR breadth and depth over controls. Females made up more of the donors, who were largely white British, and clonal diversity may have come out too low. Unmutated variant regions are reportedly targeted by nearly half of spike-specific TCRs.

A word on this clone: Its antigen remains unknown.

The CDR3 is 12 amino acids. Germline loops: CDR1 KGHSH, CDR2 LQKENI. Trimming took off 1 base at V and 10 bases at J, with 10 bases between the two ends. Assay: immunoSEQ multiplex PCR; the TCRdb copy retains only in-frame clones and omits some. The repertoire holds under 150,000 clones, with around 88% as singletons. The chain recombines TRBV18 with TRBJ1-2, with D perhaps TRBD1 (5 bases). The sample was peripheral blood, taken on day 0 of AZD1222 vaccination. The sequence came from an adult in good health. The CDR3 spells CASSPRLGVYTF. For the CDR3, the DNA is TGTGCCAGCTCACCACGTTTAGGGGTCTACACCTTC. The entire variable domain, with the rest obtained from reference TRBV18 and TRBJ1-2, is as follows: NAGVMQNPRHLVRRRGQEARLRCSPMKGHSHVYWYRQLPEEGLKFMVYLQKENIIDESGMPKERFSAEFPKEGPSILRIQQVVRGDSAAYFCASSPRLGVYTFGSGTRLTVV.